The T cell receptor beta chain under discussion was sequenced for a study of shared T cell receptors in the human thymus. Data came from immunoSEQ multiplex PCR; TCRdb stores just in-frame clones and leaves some out. In the table there are roughly 500,000 clones, around 78% of which are singletons. The CDR3 totals 18 residues. V was clipped by 3 bases and J by 3 bases; unmatched bases: 8. CDR1 MNHEY and CDR2 SMNVEV come from the germline V gene (reference sequence). These data are also associated with another study on human thymus T cells. That publication notes: Resections that were taken during corrective heart surgery supplied the thymus tissue. Both thymic and peripheral blood repertoires showed apparently biased V and J usage. Related research examined unrelated individuals and reported that their thymic repertoires overlapped highly.

The source of this sequence is a boy under two years old with a congenital heart defect. V is TRBV27 and J is TRBJ2-7; TRBD2 matches 16 bases. The sample comprised thymocytes. CDR3 DNA: TGTGCCAGCAGTTTGACGGGACTAGCGGGGGGGCGGGGCTACGAGCAGTACTTC. Residues: CASSLTGLAGGRGYEQYF.